Following are 26 T cell receptor beta chains from one sample sequenced in a study of T cells in localized non-small cell lung cancer. Measured with immunoSEQ multiplex PCR; TCRdb has only the in-frame clones, and not every one. This sample yields 75,000 to 90,000 clones, of which just under 85% are seen a single time; over 2.5% belongs to the top ten. Sequencing was performed on peripheral blood, taken before any cancer treatment. The receptors derive from a man aged 40 to 75 with stage I lung adenocarcinoma.

The rearrangement uses TRBV12-5 and TRBJ2-5; D possibly corresponds to TRBD1 (6 bases). Germline lookup yields CDR1 LGHNT and CDR2 FRNRAP. The CDR3 covers 16 residues. Deletions cut 4 bases from V and 3 bases from J, with 18 bases between. CDR3 nucleotides: TGTGCTAGTGGTTCGAGATCCCAGGGGCCGAAAGAGACCCAGTACTTC. It encodes CASGSRSQGPKETQYF.

This sequence joins TRBV5-1 and TRBJ2-5, with 12 bases lining up with TRBD2. This CDR3 has 16 residues. Germline loops: CDR1 SGHRS, CDR2 YFSETQ. Trimming took 4 bases from V and 5 from J; bases not matched to a gene: 9. The CDR3 sequence: CASSLLTSGREETQYF. The CDR3 DNA follows: TGCGCCAGCAGCCTACTGACTAGCGGGAGAGAGGAGACCCAGTACTTC.

This chain links TRBV30 with TRBJ2-3; D is undetermined. The germline gives CDR1 GTSNPN, CDR2 SVGIG (reference sequence). Trimming took off 3 bases at V and 5 bases at J, with 12 bases between the two ends. The CDR3 runs 13 residues. The CDR3 DNA follows: TGTGCCTGGAGCTCCTTAATGAGAGATACGCAGTATTTT. Translating it yields CAWSSLMRDTQYF. The full variable domain, completed using reference TRBV30 and TRBJ2-3, is SQTIHQWPATLVQPVGSPLSLECTVEGTSNPNLYWYRQAAGRGLQLLFYSVGIGQISSEVPQNLSASRPQDRQFILSSKKLLLSDSGFYLCAWSSLMRDTQYFGPGTRLTVL.

The sample holds one count of this clone. J is TRBJ1-1 and V is TRBV5-1, with D perhaps matching TRBD1 (6 bases). V was pared by 3 bases and J by 4 bases, with 25 bases between. CDR3 length: 18 residues. Germline assignment: CDR1 SGHRS and CDR2 YFSETQ. CDR3 sequence (DNA): TGCGCCAGCAGCTCACAACCTCTCCGGCAGGGGTGGGCCACTGAAGCTTTCTTT. This encodes CASSSQPLRQGWATEAFF. Full variable domain (outside the CDR3, taken from reference TRBV5-1 and TRBJ1-1): KAGVTQTPRYLIKTRGQQVTLSCSPISGHRSVSWYQQTPGQGLQFLFEYFSETQRNKGNFPGRFSGRQFSNSRSEMNVSTLELGDSALYLCASSSQPLRQGWATEAFFGQGTRLTVV.

The gene calls are TRBV29-1 and TRBJ2-1; TRBD2 matches 12 bases. Germline V CDR1 and CDR2: SQVTM, ANQGSEA. This CDR3 spans 15 amino acids. V shed 4 bases, J shed 9 bases, and the junction held 10 bases outside the gene matches. Here the CDR3 DNA reads TGCAGCGTTGTCCTGGCTAGCGGGAGGGCCCTTGAGCAGTTCTTC. As protein: CSVVLASGRALEQFF.

Only a few counts were recorded for this clone. This rearrangement joins TRBV7-9 to TRBJ2-3, with TRBD2 matching 12 bases. The CDR3 is 16 residues long. CDR1 and CDR2 from the germline V gene are SEHNR and FQNEAQ (reference sequence). V lost 5 bases and J lost 0; bases outside the gene matches: 3. The CDR3 DNA is TGTGCCAGCAGCCCTACTAGCGGGGGGAGCACAGATACGCAGTATTTT. Its translation: CASSPTSGGSTDTQYF.

The chain links TRBV6-6 to TRBJ2-1; no reliable D call. CDR3 size: 15 residues. The germline V gene encodes CDR1 MNHNY and CDR2 SVGAGI (reference sequence). V was trimmed by 2 bases and J by 7 bases, leaving 15 bases between them. Written as DNA, the CDR3 is TGTGCCAGCAGTTACAAAGGCTTTCCCTTGAATGAGCAGTTCTTC. Translation gives CASSYKGFPLNEQFF.

J is TRBJ1-6 and V is TRBV4-3; TRBD1 matches at 7 bases. This CDR3 region has 15 residues. Germline CDR1 is LGHNA and CDR2 is YSLEER. Germline trimming cut 0 bases from V and 10 bases from J; bases unmatched to any gene: 6. As DNA, the CDR3 is TGCGCCAGCAGCCAAGATAGACAGGGAGGATCACCCCTCCACTTT. This encodes CASSQDRQGGSPLHF.

The gene calls are TRBV7-8 and TRBJ2-3; TRBD2 aligns across 12 bases. CDR1 and CDR2 (germline): SGHVS, FQNEAQ. V shed 5 bases and J 0 bases; nucleotides not matched to a gene: 9. This CDR3 is 18 amino acids long. The CDR3 DNA reads TGTGCCAGCAGCCTCATTGCGACTAGCGGGGGAAGCACAGATACGCAGTATTTT. Translation: CASSLIATSGGSTDTQYF.

V usage is TRBV7-2 and J usage is TRBJ2-3; 10 positions agree with TRBD2. V lost 5 bases to trimming and J lost 6 bases; unmatched junction nucleotides: 20. This CDR3 is 19 amino acids long. CDR1 is SGHTA, CDR2 FQGNSA, per germline. This CDR3 reads CASSKTLAGVSSVRDTQYF. Here the CDR3 DNA reads TGTGCCAGCAGCAAGACTCTAGCGGGAGTTTCAAGCGTACGTGATACGCAGTATTTT. Supplemented by reference TRBV7-2 and TRBJ2-3, the full variable domain reads GAGVSQSPSNKVTEKGKDVELRCDPISGHTALYWYRQSLGQGLEFLIYFQGNSAPDKSGLPSDRFSAERTGGSVSTLTIQRTQQEDSAVYLCASSKTLAGVSSVRDTQYFGPGTRLTVL.

The chain couples TRBV19 to TRBJ2-7; D remains ambiguous. The germline V and J ends were trimmed by 1 base and 6 bases, with 10 bases remaining between them. The CDR3 runs to 13 residues. The germline V gene has CDR1 LNHDA and CDR2 SQIVND (reference sequence). The CDR3 bases are TGTGCCAGTAGTATAGCATCGACTCGCGAGCAGTACTTC. It specifies CASSIASTREQYF.

CDR3 sequence: CASSPGRGRKLFF. The CDR3 region has the DNA TGTGCCAGCAGCCCCGGCCGGGGACGAAAACTGTTTTTT. The chain combines TRBV7-9 with TRBJ1-4; TRBD1 might be the D (5 bases). This CDR3 is built from 13 residues. Germline loops: CDR1 SEHNR, CDR2 FQNEAQ (reference sequence). V dropped 5 bases and J dropped 10 bases, with 14 bases sitting between them.

The V call is TRBV5-1, the J call TRBJ1-2; D might be TRBD1 (5 bases). Germline CDR1 is SGHRS and CDR2 is YFSETQ. V dropped 1 base and J dropped 4 bases, with 11 bases sitting between them. The CDR3 length is 14 residues. CDR3 DNA sequence: TGCGCCAGCAGCTTGTTCCAGGGCACCTATGGCTACACCTTC. This sequence encodes CASSLFQGTYGYTF. Together with reference TRBV5-1 and TRBJ1-2, the CDR3 gives the full variable domain: KAGVTQTPRYLIKTRGQQVTLSCSPISGHRSVSWYQQTPGQGLQFLFEYFSETQRNKGNFPGRFSGRQFSNSRSEMNVSTLELGDSALYLCASSLFQGTYGYTFGSGTRLTVV.

V gene TRBV6-5 combines with J gene TRBJ1-2; tentative D call: TRBD1 (5 bases). V was shortened by 8 bases and J by 6 bases, with 22 bases between the two germline ends. The germline gives CDR1 MNHEY, CDR2 SVGAGI. The CDR3 covers 15 residues. CDR3: CASGWLSSGGNGYTF. CDR3 nucleotide sequence: TGTGCCAGCGGATGGCTGAGTTCTGGGGGTAATGGCTACACCTTC.

The chain joins TRBV30 to TRBJ1-4, with D uncertain. Trimming pared 6 bases from V and 6 bases from J, leaving 20 bases between. The CDR3 runs to 15 residues. Germline V lookup: CDR1 GTSNPN, CDR2 SVGIG (reference sequence). Here the CDR3 reads CACPPATRADEKLFF. The CDR3 region has the DNA TGTGCCTGTCCCCCCGCAACCCGGGCGGATGAAAAACTGTTTTTT.

The chain couples TRBV4-1 to TRBJ1-2; maybe TRBD1 (5 bases). The length of the CDR3 is 15 residues. Germline V lookup: CDR1 MGHRA, CDR2 YSYEKL. Trimming shortened V by 2 bases and J by 7 bases, and 17 bases separated the two germline ends. The CDR3 loop reads CASSQQGSLQSGYTF. The CDR3 nucleotides are TGCGCCAGCAGCCAACAGGGATCATTACAGAGTGGCTACACCTTC.

Written as DNA, the CDR3 is TGTGCCAGCAGTTTAAGTCGGCGGAAAGAAGCTTTCTTT. Translation: CASSLSRRKEAFF. The chain uses TRBV27 and TRBJ1-1; D not certain. The germline V gene has CDR1 MNHEY and CDR2 SMNVEV (reference sequence). The CDR3 runs 13 residues. Deletions cut 2 bases from V and 8 bases from J, with 12 bases between.

The chain combines TRBV7-3 with TRBJ2-3, with TRBD2 matching over 9 bases. The CDR3 runs to 16 residues. The ends lost 1 base at V and 4 bases at J; junction bases unmatched: 6. Germline loops: CDR1 SGHTA, CDR2 FQGTGA. The CDR3 sequence: CASSLRGGGAPDTQYF. The DNA for the CDR3 is TGTGCCAGCAGCTTAAGAGGCGGGGGGGCCCCAGATACGCAGTATTTT.

The chain has TRBV5-1 and TRBJ1-2; D ambiguous. This CDR3 has 13 residues. V lost 0 bases to trimming and J lost 8 bases, with 11 bases between them. Germline assignment: CDR1 SGHRS and CDR2 YFSETQ. The CDR3 loop reads CASSLGDSSGYTF. DNA for the CDR3: TGCGCCAGCAGCTTGGGGGATTCCTCCGGCTACACCTTC. The entire variable domain, with the rest obtained from reference TRBV5-1 and TRBJ1-2, is as follows: KAGVTQTPRYLIKTRGQQVTLSCSPISGHRSVSWYQQTPGQGLQFLFEYFSETQRNKGNFPGRFSGRQFSNSRSEMNVSTLELGDSALYLCASSLGDSSGYTFGSGTRLTVV.

This clone rates as medium-sized. The genes are TRBV27 and TRBJ2-7; TRBD1 matches 8 bases. Trimming took 5 bases from V and 2 from J; bases not matched to a gene: 2. The V gene's germline CDR1 is MNHEY and CDR2 SMNVEV (reference sequence). The CDR3 is made up of 13 amino acids. CDR3 in DNA: TGTGCCAGCAGTGGGACAGGTACCTACGAGCAGTACTTC. Its protein is CASSGTGTYEQYF.

J is TRBJ1-4 and V is TRBV28, with a weak D call TRBD1 (6 bases). V lost 10 bases, J lost 8 bases, and 23 bases lay in between. CDR1 is MDHEN, CDR2 SYDVKM, per germline. The length of the CDR3 is 15 residues. CDR3 in DNA: TGTGCCATTACATCCAAGGGGGGGCCCGGCGAAAAACTGTTTTTT. Translation: CAITSKGGPGEKLFF.

This clone came up a few times. This chain joins TRBV7-9 and TRBJ1-1, with TRBD1 matching over 11 bases. The CDR3 is made up of 15 amino acids. Trimming removed 11 bases from V and 3 bases from J; junction bases left unmatched: 11. Germline CDR1 and CDR2: SEHNR and FQNEAQ (reference sequence). The CDR3 region has the DNA TGTGCCTCTTGGGACAGGGGGGTTAAAGACACTGAAGCTTTCTTT. It encodes CASWDRGVKDTEAFF.

The J gene is TRBJ1-5, the V gene TRBV6-6; D is unclear. Per the germline V gene, CDR1 is MNHNY and CDR2 is SVGAGI (reference sequence). V shed 9 bases and J shed 15 bases, with 18 bases lying between them. The CDR3 extends over 11 amino acids. The CDR3 reads CASAQKALPHF. CDR3 nucleotides: TGTGCCAGTGCACAAAAGGCCCTGCCGCATTTT.

This clone was seen just once. The chain carries TRBV12-5 and TRBJ1-1; a possible D gene is TRBD1 (6 bases). CDR1 and CDR2 from the germline V gene are LGHNT and FRNRAP. The CDR3 covers 15 residues. V was shortened by 2 bases and J by 1 base, with 11 bases between the two germline ends. Here the CDR3 DNA reads TGTGCTAGTGGTTTGTACAGGGACCGGAACACTGAAGCTTTCTTT. The encoded protein is CASGLYRDRNTEAFF.

The chain couples TRBV28 to TRBJ1-1, with D possibly being TRBD1 (6 bases). CDR1 and CDR2 (germline): MDHEN, SYDVKM. The CDR3 loop spans 14 amino acids. Trimming left V 6 bases short and J 0 bases short, with 11 bases between. The CDR3 region is CASSMGHLNTEAFF. In nucleotides, the CDR3 is TGTGCCAGCAGCATGGGACATCTGAACACTGAAGCTTTCTTT.

This rearrangement joins TRBV30 to TRBJ2-1, with 7 bases that match TRBD2. CDR1 and CDR2 (germline): GTSNPN, SVGIG (reference sequence). This CDR3 comprises 14 residues. Trimming removed 7 bases from V and 0 bases from J; junction bases left unmatched: 6. CDR3 residues: CASLAPSSYNEQFF. CDR3 nucleotide sequence: TGTGCCTCACTAGCGCCATCCTCCTACAATGAGCAGTTCTTC.